One sample yielded the 10 T cell receptor beta chains listed below, sequenced in a study of control samples from healthy donors and cancer patients. Clones were read by immunoSEQ multiplex PCR, and TCRdb kept only the in-frame ones, dropping some. The table shows just over 80,000 clones, with 85% to 90% occurring only once. Sequencing input: blood. These receptors all stem from a man aged 45-65 years in good health.

J is TRBJ2-3 and V is TRBV2; no reliable D call. Germline assignment: CDR1 SNHLY and CDR2 FYNNEI. The ends were cut back, 4 bases at V and 8 bases at J, with 10 bases in the middle. The length of the CDR3 is 12 residues. CDR3 nucleotide sequence: TGTGCCAGCAGTGGGCCGAAGGGTACGCAGTATTTT. Amino acids: CASSGPKGTQYF. Using reference TRBV2 and TRBJ2-3 for the parts outside the CDR3, the full variable domain is EPEVTQTPSHQVTQMGQEVILRCVPISNHLYFYWYRQILGQKVEFLVSFYNNEISEKSEIFDDQFSVERPDGSNFTLKIRSTKLEDSAMYFCASSGPKGTQYFGPGTRLTVL.

This chain joins TRBV4-1 and TRBJ1-2, with 12 bases that match TRBD1. Germline CDR1 is MGHRA and CDR2 is YSYEKL. V lost 3 bases and J lost 6; bases outside the gene matches: 2. The CDR3 has 14 residues. The CDR3 reads CASSQGQGAHGYTF. The CDR3 region has the DNA TGCGCCAGCAGCCAGGGACAGGGGGCCCATGGCTACACCTTC.

This chain connects TRBV2 to TRBJ1-1; 7 bases agree with TRBD1. The CDR3 extends over 14 amino acids. Germline trimming cut 4 bases from V and 4 bases from J; bases unmatched to any gene: 6. The V gene's germline CDR1 is SNHLY and CDR2 FYNNEI. The CDR3 sequence is CASSGVGGGTEAFF. The CDR3 DNA reads as TGTGCCAGCAGTGGGGTAGGGGGCGGCACTGAAGCTTTCTTT.

The gene calls are TRBV6-5 and TRBJ2-7, with 7 bases aligning to TRBD1. The CDR3 totals 14 residues. Germline CDR1 MNHEY, CDR2 SVGAGI. V dropped 2 bases and J dropped 5; count of bases not matched to a gene: 6. The CDR3 DNA sequence: TGTGCCAGCAGTTACAGGGGGCACCTCGACGAGCAGTACTTC. Amino acid sequence: CASSYRGHLDEQYF.

The chain carries TRBV24-1 and TRBJ2-1; 9 nucleotides line up with TRBD1. The CDR3 has 17 residues. V lost 0 bases and J lost 7; bases outside the gene matches: 9. Germline-derived CDR1 and CDR2 are KGHDR and SFDVKD. The CDR3 sequence is CATSDLGGTGKGNEQFF. In DNA form, the CDR3 reads TGTGCCACCAGTGATTTGGGGGGGACAGGGAAAGGGAATGAGCAGTTCTTC.

The DNA for the CDR3 is TGTGCCAGTAGTGCCCGGGACAGGGGGCAAAGGAGGGCTTTCTTT. This gives the protein CASSARDRGQRRAFF. This chain links TRBV19 with TRBJ1-1, with 12 positions matching TRBD1. The CDR3 extends over 15 amino acids. Germline trimming cut 5 bases from V and 11 bases from J; bases unmatched to any gene: 12. Germline values: CDR1 LNHDA, CDR2 SQIVND (reference sequence). Complete variable domain (other parts from reference TRBV19 and TRBJ1-1): DGGITQSPKYLFRKEGQNVTLSCEQNLNHDAMYWYRQDPGQGLRLIYYSQIVNDFQKGDIAEGYSVSREKKESFPLTVTSAQKNPTAFYLCASSARDRGQRRAFFGQGTRLTVV.

The rearrangement uses TRBV12-5 and TRBJ2-2; maybe TRBD1 (6 bases). Germline V lookup: CDR1 LGHNT, CDR2 FRNRAP. CDR3 length: 15 residues. V was cut by 7 bases and J by 7 bases, with 19 bases left in between. Here the CDR3 DNA reads TGTGCTAGTGCCTCGGGCCTTTGGGGGCACGGGGAGCTGTTTTTT. This gives the protein CASASGLWGHGELFF.

The chain employs TRBV6-2 or TRBV6-3 and TRBJ1-1, with D perhaps matching TRBD1 (5 bases). Germline lookup yields CDR1 MNHEY and CDR2 SVGEGT. V was trimmed by 7 bases and J by 0 bases, leaving 15 bases between them. The CDR3 has 15 amino acids. The CDR3 DNA is TGTGCCAGCACCCCCTTAAGGACACTGAACACTGAAGCTTTCTTT. It translates to CASTPLRTLNTEAFF.

The V call is TRBV28, the J call TRBJ1-1; no definite D call. CDR3 length: 12 amino acids. Trimming left V 5 bases short and J 5 bases short, with 9 bases between. CDR1 is MDHEN and CDR2 is SYDVKM in the germline V gene. CDR3 amino acids: CASSTKITEAFF. Written as DNA, the CDR3 is TGTGCCAGCAGTACCAAGATTACTGAAGCTTTCTTT.

The chain uses TRBV7-8 and TRBJ2-1; the D gene is possibly TRBD2 (7 bases). CDR1 SGHVS and CDR2 FQNEAQ come from the germline V gene. The CDR3 runs to 14 residues. Trimming left V 5 bases short and J 9 bases short, with 17 bases between. This chain's CDR3 is CASSLSSGGGEQFF. The CDR3 DNA reads as TGTGCCAGCAGCCTCTCCTCGGGGGGCGGTGAGCAGTTCTTC.